The source of this TCR beta chain is a study of PD-L1 blockade in urothelial cancer. Study summary: At some point between 2012 and 2014, patients got going on atezolizumab, taking 1,200 mg intravenously every 3 weeks. At 3 weeks (second dose) and 6 weeks after starting treatment, blood was analyzed.

For this clone: Its antigen is undetermined.

The CDR3 runs to 16 residues. Germline assignment: CDR1 SGHDT and CDR2 YYEEEE. V shed 0 bases and J shed 0 bases, with 13 bases lying between them. Sample time point: peripheral blood 6 weeks after treatment start. Sequenced by immunoSEQ multiplex PCR; TCRdb stores in-frame clones only, minus some. Found here are fewer than 30,000 clones, 84% of them singletons; the top ten hold just under 3%. Study results and caveats: Patients with durable benefit had greater blood expansion of tumor-associated TCR clones 3 weeks into treatment.

Sequences were derived from PBMCs, sampled around atezolizumab (anti-PD-L1) treatment. This sequence was found in a man aged 65 to 79 with urothelial cancer. The chain is built from TRBV5-6 and TRBJ2-7; tentative D call: TRBD1 (5 bases). The CDR3 DNA reads as TGTGCCAGCAGCTTGGTTCGACAGAAAAGCTCCTACGAGCAGTACTTC. The encoded protein is CASSLVRQKSSYEQYF.